The 12 T cell receptor beta chains below all came from one sample that was sequenced in a study of early T cells in non-severe SARS-CoV-2 infection. TCRdb analysed the 5' RACE reads with MiXCR anew, one entry per CDR3 protein. The sample yields about 49,000 distinct CDR3 sequences, around 12% seen once. Sample: whole blood, taken at baseline. The receptors were sampled from an adult who was a healthcare worker with PCR-confirmed SARS-CoV-2 infection or an uninfected control (not recorded which).

V and J are TRBV4-3 and TRBJ2-1; 8 positions match TRBD2. Losses at the gene ends were 0 bases for V and 5 bases for J; bases not matched to a gene: 9. This CDR3 is built from 17 residues. CDR1 is LGHNA and CDR2 is YSLEER in the germline V gene. The CDR3 coding sequence is TGCGCCAGCAGCCAAGATTTCGTCACTAGCGGCAACAATGAGCAGTTCTTC. Its translation: CASSQDFVTSGNNEQFF.

This clonotype was counted only a few times. The rearrangement links TRBV11-2 to TRBJ2-1, with 8 bases identical to TRBD1. J was trimmed by 0 bases and V by 5 bases; bases with no gene match: 9. Germline V gives CDR1 SGHAT, CDR2 FQNNGV. The CDR3 is 17 residues long. The CDR3 protein is CASSPTGGFSSYNEQFF. The CDR3 DNA reads TGTGCCAGCAGCCCTACAGGGGGTTTTAGCTCCTACAATGAGCAGTTCTTC.

This clonotype was seen ten or more times. This chain links TRBV7-9 with TRBJ2-2, with D tentatively TRBD1 (6 bases). CDR1 is SEHNR and CDR2 is FQNEAQ in the germline V gene (reference sequence). V gave up 3 bases and J gave up 3 bases, with 14 bases separating them. The length of the CDR3 is 16 residues. The CDR3 bases are TGTGCCAGCAGCTTCGCCGGGACAAAGGACACCGGGGAGCTGTTTTTT. Its protein product is CASSFAGTKDTGELFF. The complete variable domain, with remaining parts taken from reference TRBV7-9 and TRBJ2-2, reads DTGVSQNPRHKITKRGQNVTFRCDPISEHNRLYWYRQTLGQGPEFLTYFQNEAQLEKSRLLSDRFSAERPKGSFSTLEIQRTEQGDSAMYLCASSFAGTKDTGELFFGEGSRLTVL.

The rearrangement uses TRBV7-8 and TRBJ2-7; perhaps D is TRBD1 or TRBD2 (6 bases each). The CDR3 is 14 residues long. V was trimmed by 3 bases and J by 7 bases, leaving 16 bases between them. Germline CDR1 reads SGHVS; CDR2 reads FQNEAQ. The CDR3 here is CASSLRGQPTEQYF. In DNA, the CDR3 is TGTGCCAGCAGCTTGCGGGGACAACCAACTGAGCAGTACTTC. Using reference TRBV7-8 and TRBJ2-7 for the parts outside the CDR3, the full variable domain is GAGVSQSPRYKVAKRGQDVALRCDPISGHVSLFWYQQALGQGPEFLTYFQNEAQLDKSGLPSDRFFAERPEGSVSTLKIQRTQQEDSAVYLCASSLRGQPTEQYFGPGTRLTVT.

The V and J genes are TRBV6-5 and TRBJ2-7, with D perhaps TRBD1 (6 bases). V gave up 5 bases and J gave up 3 bases, with 17 bases separating them. Germline-derived CDR1 and CDR2 are MNHEY and SVGAGI. CDR3 length: 15 amino acids. The CDR3 protein is CASSLTGTAIYEQYF. CDR3 sequence (DNA): TGTGCCAGCAGTCTTACAGGGACCGCGATCTACGAGCAGTACTTC.

This clonotype was seen at least ten times. The rearrangement joins TRBV20-1 to TRBJ2-7; 9 positions agree with TRBD2. The ends lost 2 bases at V and 3 bases at J; junction bases unmatched: 8. This CDR3 contains 15 residues. Germline V lookup: CDR1 DFQATT, CDR2 SNEGSKA (reference sequence). DNA of the CDR3: TGCAGTGCTAGACGTAGCGGGAGAGCCCTCTACGAGCAGTACTTC. It encodes CSARRSGRALYEQYF.

This clonotype was seen a few times. The chain recombines TRBV12-3 or TRBV12-4 with TRBJ2-1, with TRBD1 matching over 8 bases. V shed 3 bases and J 8 bases; nucleotides not matched to a gene: 6. The CDR3 is 14 residues long. The CDR3 sequence: CASSLPGGFYEQFF. The CDR3 DNA reads as TGTGCCAGCAGTTTGCCAGGGGGCTTTTATGAGCAGTTCTTC.

The rearrangement joins TRBV5-1 to TRBJ1-1, with D tentatively TRBD1 (5 bases). Trimming stripped 0 bases from V and 1 base from J, with 10 bases between. Germline CDR1 reads SGHRS; CDR2 reads YFSETQ. This CDR3 region has 15 residues. Written as DNA, the CDR3 is TGCGCCAGCAGCTTGGCCCTAGGGGCGAACACTGAAGCTTTCTTT. Translated: CASSLALGANTEAFF.

As regards this clonotype: A much more abundant neighbour one base away suggests this may be a read error. The chain couples TRBV5-5 to TRBJ2-3; 9 bases map to TRBD2. In germline, CDR1 is SGHKS, CDR2 YYEKEE (reference sequence). CDR3 length: 16 amino acids. As DNA, the CDR3 is TGTGCCGGCAGCTTACTAATAGCGGGGGCCACAGATACGCAGTATTTT. This translates into CAGSLLIAGATDTQYF.

The chain carries TRBV27 and TRBJ2-2, with 7 bases aligning to TRBD1. The germline CDR1 and CDR2 sequences are MNHEY and SMNVEV (reference sequence). Trimming removed 5 bases from V and 7 bases from J; junction bases left unmatched: 10. The CDR3 has 15 amino acids. CDR3 coding DNA: TGTGCCAGCAGTCCAGACAGGGCCCCCGTCGGGGAGCTGTTTTTT. As protein: CASSPDRAPVGELFF.

This clonotype showed up just a few times. The chain recombines TRBV11-2 with TRBJ2-7; D unresolved. The CDR3 extends over 12 amino acids. Per germline, CDR1 SGHAT and CDR2 FQNNGV. Deletions cut 2 bases from V and 7 bases from J, with 9 bases between. As DNA, the CDR3 is TGTGCCAGCAGCTTATCTTTCACGGAGCAGTACTTC. This sequence encodes CASSLSFTEQYF.

This chain links TRBV6-2 or TRBV6-3 with TRBJ1-2; D remains unclear. The CDR3 extends over 15 amino acids. The germline V gene encodes CDR1 MNHEY and CDR2 SVGEGT. Trimming removed 7 bases at V and 4 bases at J, with 19 bases between. The CDR3 DNA sequence: TGTGCCAGCATAAGGGCGGCGGCAGACCCCTATGGCTACACCTTC. It translates to CASIRAAADPYGYTF.